The next 6 T cell receptor beta chains were all read from a single sample in a study of blood T cell repertoires in COVID-19. Generated by immunoSEQ multiplex PCR, the TCRdb table keeps only in-frame clones and is missing some. The data show some 93,000 clones, approximately 89% seen once. The sequenced material came from peripheral blood. The origin of the receptors is a man over 45 with acute or convalescent COVID-19.

The chain combines TRBV6-2 or TRBV6-3 with TRBJ2-3; 7 bases agree with TRBD2. From germline, CDR1 is MNHEY and CDR2 SVGEGT. J lost 5 bases, V lost 4 bases, and 6 bases had no gene match. The CDR3 extends over 14 amino acids. The CDR3 here is CASSFGAGLDTQYF. The CDR3 DNA is TGTGCCAGCAGTTTTGGAGCGGGGTTAGATACGCAGTATTTT.

This sequence joins TRBV16 and TRBJ2-3; 7 positions agree with TRBD2. V was clipped by 3 bases and J by 5 bases; unmatched bases: 2. Germline values: CDR1 KGHSY, CDR2 FQNENV. The CDR3 sequence is 13 residues long. CDR3 DNA: TGTGCCAGCAGCCACGGCGGGAGAGATACGCAGTATTTT. This gives the protein CASSHGGRDTQYF.

The chain couples TRBV25-1 to TRBJ2-5; the D is unclear. This CDR3 comprises 11 residues. The V end was cut by 7 bases, the J end by 2 bases, with 5 bases between. Germline assignment: CDR1 MGHDK and CDR2 SYGVNS. CDR3 residues: CASTGQETQYF. In nucleotides, the CDR3 is TGTGCCAGCACAGGACAAGAGACCCAGTACTTC.

The chain carries TRBV14 and TRBJ2-1; 11 positions match TRBD2. CDR1 SGHDN and CDR2 FVKESK come from the germline V gene. V lost 0 bases to trimming and J lost 12 bases; unmatched junction nucleotides: 4. The CDR3 extends over 14 amino acids. CDR3 in amino acids: CASSQDTSGSTQFF. DNA of the CDR3: TGTGCCAGCAGCCAAGATACTAGCGGGAGTACGCAGTTCTTC.

The chain is built from TRBV2 and TRBJ1-2, with D maybe TRBD1 (6 bases). The CDR3 contains 14 residues. Germline CDR1 and CDR2: SNHLY and FYNNEI. The V gene lost 6 bases and the J gene lost 5 bases, with 16 bases spanning the gap. This chain's CDR3 is CASRGKTGQYGYTF. The CDR3 coding sequence is TGTGCCAGCAGGGGCAAGACAGGACAATATGGCTACACCTTC.

The genes are TRBV4-2 and TRBJ1-3; D is unresolved. The germline V gene encodes CDR1 LGHNA and CDR2 YNFKEQ. The V gene lost 4 bases and the J gene lost 0 bases, with 7 bases spanning the gap. The CDR3 is made up of 14 amino acids. Here the CDR3 reads CASSRTVSGNTIYF. DNA for the CDR3: TGTGCCAGCAGCCGCACGGTCTCTGGAAACACCATATATTTT.